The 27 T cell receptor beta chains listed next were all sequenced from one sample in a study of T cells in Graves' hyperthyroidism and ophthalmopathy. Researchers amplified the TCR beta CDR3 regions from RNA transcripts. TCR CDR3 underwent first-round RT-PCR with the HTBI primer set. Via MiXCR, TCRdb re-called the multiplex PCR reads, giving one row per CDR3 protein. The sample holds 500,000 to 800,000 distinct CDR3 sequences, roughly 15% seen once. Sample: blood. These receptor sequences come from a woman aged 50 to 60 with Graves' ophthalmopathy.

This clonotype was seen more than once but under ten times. The CDR3 region is CSAREETGEGNTIYF. In DNA form, the CDR3 reads TGCAGTGCTAGAGAGGAAACAGGGGAAGGAAACACCATATATTTT. V is TRBV20-1 and J is TRBJ1-3, with 7 positions matching TRBD1. With 0 bases clipped from V and 4 bases from J, the junction kept 6 bases outside the gene matches. Per the germline V gene, CDR1 is DFQATT and CDR2 is SNEGSKA (reference sequence). The CDR3 runs 15 residues.

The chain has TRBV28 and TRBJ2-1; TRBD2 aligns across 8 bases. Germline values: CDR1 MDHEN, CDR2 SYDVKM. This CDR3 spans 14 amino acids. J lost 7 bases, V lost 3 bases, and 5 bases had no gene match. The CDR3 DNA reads TGTGCCAGCAGTTTCAGCGGGAGTAGAAATGAGCAGTTCTTC. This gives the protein CASSFSGSRNEQFF.

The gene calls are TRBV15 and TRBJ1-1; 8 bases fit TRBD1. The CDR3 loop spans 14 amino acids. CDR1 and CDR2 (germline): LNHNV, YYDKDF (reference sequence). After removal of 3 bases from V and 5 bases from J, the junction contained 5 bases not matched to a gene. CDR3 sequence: CATSSGTGGTEAFF. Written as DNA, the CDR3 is TGTGCCACCAGCAGTGGGACAGGCGGTACTGAAGCTTTCTTT.

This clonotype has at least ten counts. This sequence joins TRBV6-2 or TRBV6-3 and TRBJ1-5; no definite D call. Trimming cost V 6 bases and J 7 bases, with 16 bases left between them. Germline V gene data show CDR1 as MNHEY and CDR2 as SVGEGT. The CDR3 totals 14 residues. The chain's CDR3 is CASSNPTVRQPQHF. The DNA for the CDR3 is TGTGCCAGCAGCAACCCGACGGTCAGACAGCCCCAGCATTTT.

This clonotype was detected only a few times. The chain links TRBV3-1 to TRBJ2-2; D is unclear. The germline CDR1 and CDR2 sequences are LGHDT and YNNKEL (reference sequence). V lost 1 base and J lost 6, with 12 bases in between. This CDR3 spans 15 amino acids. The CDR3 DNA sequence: TGTGCCAGCAGCCAAGTTGGCAAGTTCTCCGGGGAGCTGTTTTTT. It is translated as CASSQVGKFSGELFF.

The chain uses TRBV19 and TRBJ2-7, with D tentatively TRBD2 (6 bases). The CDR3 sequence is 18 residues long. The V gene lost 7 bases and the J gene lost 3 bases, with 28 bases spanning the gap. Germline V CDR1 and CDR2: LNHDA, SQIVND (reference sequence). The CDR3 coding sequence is TGTGCCAGTATGGGACTGGGCAGGGAATCCGAGATTAGCTACGAGCAGTACTTC. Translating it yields CASMGLGRESEISYEQYF.

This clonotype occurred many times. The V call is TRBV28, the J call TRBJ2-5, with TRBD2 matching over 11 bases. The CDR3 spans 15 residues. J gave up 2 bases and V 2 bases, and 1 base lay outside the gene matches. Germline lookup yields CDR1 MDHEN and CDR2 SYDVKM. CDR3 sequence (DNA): TGTGCCAGCAGTTTAGGGACTAGCGGACAAGAGACCCAGTACTTC. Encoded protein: CASSLGTSGQETQYF.

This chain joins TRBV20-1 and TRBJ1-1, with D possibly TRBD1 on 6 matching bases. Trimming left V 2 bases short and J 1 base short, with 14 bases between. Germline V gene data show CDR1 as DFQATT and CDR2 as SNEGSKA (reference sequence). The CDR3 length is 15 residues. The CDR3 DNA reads TGCAGTGCTAGAAAATCCGGGACACCGAACACTGAAGCTTTCTTT. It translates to CSARKSGTPNTEAFF.

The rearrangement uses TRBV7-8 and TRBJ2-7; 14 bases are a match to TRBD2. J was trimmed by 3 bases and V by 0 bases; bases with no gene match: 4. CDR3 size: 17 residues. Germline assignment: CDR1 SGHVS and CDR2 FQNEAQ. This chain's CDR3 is CASSLAGTSGSYYEQYF. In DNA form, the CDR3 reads TGTGCCAGCAGCTTAGCGGGGACTAGCGGGAGTTACTACGAGCAGTACTTC.

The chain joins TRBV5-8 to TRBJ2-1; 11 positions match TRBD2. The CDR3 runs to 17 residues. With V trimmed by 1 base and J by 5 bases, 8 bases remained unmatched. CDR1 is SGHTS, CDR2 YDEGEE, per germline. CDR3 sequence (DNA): TGTGCCAGCAGCTTGATGGGGACTAGCGGCTTTCACAATGAGCAGTTCTTC. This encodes CASSLMGTSGFHNEQFF.

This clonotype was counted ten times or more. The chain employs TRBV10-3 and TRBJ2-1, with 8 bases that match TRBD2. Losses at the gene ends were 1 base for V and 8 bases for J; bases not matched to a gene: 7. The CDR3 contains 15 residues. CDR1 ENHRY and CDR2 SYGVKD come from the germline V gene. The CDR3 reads CAISEWSGSVDEQFF. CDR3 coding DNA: TGTGCCATCAGTGAGTGGAGCGGGAGTGTGGATGAGCAGTTCTTC.

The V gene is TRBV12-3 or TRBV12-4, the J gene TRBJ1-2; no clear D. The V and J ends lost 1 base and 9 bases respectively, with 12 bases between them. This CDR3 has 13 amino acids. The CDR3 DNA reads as TGTGCCAGCAGTTTAGAGGGCTGGGGTAGCTACACCTTC. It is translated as CASSLEGWGSYTF.

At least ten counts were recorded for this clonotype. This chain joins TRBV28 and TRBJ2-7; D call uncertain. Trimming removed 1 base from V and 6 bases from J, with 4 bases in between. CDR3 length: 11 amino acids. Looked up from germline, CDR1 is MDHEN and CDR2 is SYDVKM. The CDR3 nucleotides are TGTGCCAGCAGTTTATTACTCGAGCAGTACTTC. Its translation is CASSLLLEQYF. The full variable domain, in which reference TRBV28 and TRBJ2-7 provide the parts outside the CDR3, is DVKVTQSSRYLVKRTGEKVFLECVQDMDHENMFWYRQDPGLGLRLIYFSYDVKMKEKGDIPEGYSVSREKKERFSLILESASTNQTSMYLCASSLLLEQYFGPGTRLTVT.

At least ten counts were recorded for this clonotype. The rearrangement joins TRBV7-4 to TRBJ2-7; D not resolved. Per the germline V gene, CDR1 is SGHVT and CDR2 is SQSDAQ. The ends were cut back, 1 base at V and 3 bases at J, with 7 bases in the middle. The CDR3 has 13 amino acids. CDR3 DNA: TGTGCCAGCAGCTTAGGACATTTCTACGAGCAGTACTTC. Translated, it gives CASSLGHFYEQYF.

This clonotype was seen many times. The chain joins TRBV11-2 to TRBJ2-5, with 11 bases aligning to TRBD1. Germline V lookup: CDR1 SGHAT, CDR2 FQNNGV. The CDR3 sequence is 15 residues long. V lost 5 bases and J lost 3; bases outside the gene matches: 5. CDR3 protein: CASSQGDRGKETQYF. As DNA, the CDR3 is TGTGCCAGCAGCCAAGGGGACAGGGGGAAAGAGACCCAGTACTTC.

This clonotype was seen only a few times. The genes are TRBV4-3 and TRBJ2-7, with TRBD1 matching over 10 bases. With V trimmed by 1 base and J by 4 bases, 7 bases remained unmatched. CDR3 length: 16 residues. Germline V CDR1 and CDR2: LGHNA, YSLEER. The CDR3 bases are TGCGCCAGCAGCCAAGTGCTAGGGACAGGGGATTACGAGCAGTACTTC. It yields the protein CASSQVLGTGDYEQYF.

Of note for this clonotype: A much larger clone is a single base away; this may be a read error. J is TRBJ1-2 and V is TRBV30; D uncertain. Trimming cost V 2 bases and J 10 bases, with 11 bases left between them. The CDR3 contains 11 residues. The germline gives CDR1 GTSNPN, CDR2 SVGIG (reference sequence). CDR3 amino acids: CAWSPSGDYTF. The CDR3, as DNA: TGTGCCTGGAGTCCCTCGGGAGACTACACCTTC.

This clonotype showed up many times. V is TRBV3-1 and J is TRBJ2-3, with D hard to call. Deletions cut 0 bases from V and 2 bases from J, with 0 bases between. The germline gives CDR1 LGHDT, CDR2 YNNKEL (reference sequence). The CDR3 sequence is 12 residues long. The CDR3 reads CASSQDTDTQYF. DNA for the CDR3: TGTGCCAGCAGCCAAGACACAGATACGCAGTATTTT.

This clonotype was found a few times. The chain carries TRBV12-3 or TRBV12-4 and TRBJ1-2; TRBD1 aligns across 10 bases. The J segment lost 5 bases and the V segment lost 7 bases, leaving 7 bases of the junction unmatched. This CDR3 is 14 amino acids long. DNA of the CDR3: TGTGCCAGCACACGGACAGGGGGGTGGTATGGCTACACCTTC. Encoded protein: CASTRTGGWYGYTF.

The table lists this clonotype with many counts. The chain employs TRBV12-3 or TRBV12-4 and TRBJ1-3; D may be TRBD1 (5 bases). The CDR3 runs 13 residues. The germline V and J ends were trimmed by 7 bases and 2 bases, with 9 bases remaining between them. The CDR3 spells CASIPGTGNTIYF. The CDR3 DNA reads TGTGCCAGCATTCCAGGGACTGGAAACACCATATATTTT.

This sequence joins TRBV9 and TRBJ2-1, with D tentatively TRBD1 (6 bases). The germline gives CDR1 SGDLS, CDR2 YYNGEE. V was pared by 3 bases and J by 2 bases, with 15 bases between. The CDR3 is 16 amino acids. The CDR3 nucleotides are TGTGCCAGCAGCGCCACATCCCGGGACACCTACAATGAGCAGTTCTTC. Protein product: CASSATSRDTYNEQFF.

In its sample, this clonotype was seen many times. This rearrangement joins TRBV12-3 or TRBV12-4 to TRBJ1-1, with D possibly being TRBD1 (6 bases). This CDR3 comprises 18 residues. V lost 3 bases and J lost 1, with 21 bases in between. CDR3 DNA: TGTGCCAGCAGTTTTAAAGGGGGAGGGGGGGTATCGAACACTGAAGCTTTCTTT. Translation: CASSFKGGGGVSNTEAFF.

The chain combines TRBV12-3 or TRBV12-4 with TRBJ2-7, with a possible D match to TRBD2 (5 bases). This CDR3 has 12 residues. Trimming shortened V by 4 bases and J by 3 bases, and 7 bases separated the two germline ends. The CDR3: CASSWGVYEQYF. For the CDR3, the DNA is TGTGCCAGCAGTTGGGGAGTCTACGAGCAGTACTTC.

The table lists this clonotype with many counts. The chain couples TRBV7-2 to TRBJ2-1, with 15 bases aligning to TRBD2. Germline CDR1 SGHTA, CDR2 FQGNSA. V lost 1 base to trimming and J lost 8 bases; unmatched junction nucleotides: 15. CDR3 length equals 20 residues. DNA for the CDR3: TGTGCCAGCAGCTTAGATCGTACCGGGACTAGCGGGAGGTTTTTCCATGAGCAGTTCTTC. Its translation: CASSLDRTGTSGRFFHEQFF. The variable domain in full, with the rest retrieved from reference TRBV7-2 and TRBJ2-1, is GAGVSQSPSNKVTEKGKDVELRCDPISGHTALYWYRQSLGQGLEFLIYFQGNSAPDKSGLPSDRFSAERTGGSVSTLTIQRTQQEDSAVYLCASSLDRTGTSGRFFHEQFFGPGTRLTVL.

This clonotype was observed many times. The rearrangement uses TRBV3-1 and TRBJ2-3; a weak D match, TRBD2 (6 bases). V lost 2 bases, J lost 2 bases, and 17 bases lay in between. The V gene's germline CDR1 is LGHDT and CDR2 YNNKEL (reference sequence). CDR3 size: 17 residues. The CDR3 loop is CASSQSPWRGPTDTQYF. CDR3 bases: TGTGCCAGCAGCCAAAGCCCCTGGAGGGGCCCCACAGATACGCAGTATTTT.

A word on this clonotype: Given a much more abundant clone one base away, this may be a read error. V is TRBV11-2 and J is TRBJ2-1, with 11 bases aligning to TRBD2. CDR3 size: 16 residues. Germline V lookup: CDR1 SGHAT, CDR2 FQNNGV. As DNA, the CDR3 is TGTGCCAGCAGCTTCACTAGCGGGAGCTCCTACGATGAGCAGTTCTTC. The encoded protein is CASSFTSGSSYDEQFF.

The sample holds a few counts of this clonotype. The CDR3 region has the DNA TGTGCCAGCAGTTTCGGCAGTGCAACTAATGAAAAACTGTTTTTT. It yields the protein CASSFGSATNEKLFF. This chain links TRBV27 with TRBJ1-4, with D uncertain. CDR3 length: 15 residues. V lost 3 bases, J lost 0 bases, and 8 bases lay in between. CDR1 and CDR2 from the germline V gene are MNHEY and SMNVEV (reference sequence).